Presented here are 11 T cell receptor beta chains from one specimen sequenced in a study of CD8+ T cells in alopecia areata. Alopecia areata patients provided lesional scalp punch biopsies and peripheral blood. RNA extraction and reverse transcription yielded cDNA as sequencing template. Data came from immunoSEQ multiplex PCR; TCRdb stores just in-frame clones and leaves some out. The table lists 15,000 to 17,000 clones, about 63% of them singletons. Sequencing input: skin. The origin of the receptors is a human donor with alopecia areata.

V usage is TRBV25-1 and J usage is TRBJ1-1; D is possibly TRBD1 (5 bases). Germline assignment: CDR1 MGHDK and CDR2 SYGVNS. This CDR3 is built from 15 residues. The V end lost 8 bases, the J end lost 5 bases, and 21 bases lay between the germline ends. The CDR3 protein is CASLPSGWGGTEAFF. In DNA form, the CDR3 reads TGTGCCAGCCTCCCCTCGGGGTGGGGGGGGACTGAAGCTTTCTTT.

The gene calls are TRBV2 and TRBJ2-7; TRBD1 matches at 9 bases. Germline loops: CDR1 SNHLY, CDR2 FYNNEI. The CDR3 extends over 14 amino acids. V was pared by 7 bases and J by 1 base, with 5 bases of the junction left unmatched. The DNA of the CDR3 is TGTGCCAGCAAAAGGGGACAGGGTTCCTACGAGCAGTACTTC. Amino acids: CASKRGQGSYEQYF. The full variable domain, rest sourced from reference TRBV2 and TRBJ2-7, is EPEVTQTPSHQVTQMGQEVILRCVPISNHLYFYWYRQILGQKVEFLVSFYNNEISEKSEIFDDQFSVERPDGSNFTLKIRSTKLEDSAMYFCASKRGQGSYEQYFGPGTRLTVT.

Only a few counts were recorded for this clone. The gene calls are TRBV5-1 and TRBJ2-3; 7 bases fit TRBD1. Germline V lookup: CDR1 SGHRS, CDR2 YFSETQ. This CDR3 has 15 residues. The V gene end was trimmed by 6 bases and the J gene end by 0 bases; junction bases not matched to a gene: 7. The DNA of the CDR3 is TGCGCCAGCACCATATGGGGACAGAGCACAGATACGCAGTATTTT. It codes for CASTIWGQSTDTQYF.

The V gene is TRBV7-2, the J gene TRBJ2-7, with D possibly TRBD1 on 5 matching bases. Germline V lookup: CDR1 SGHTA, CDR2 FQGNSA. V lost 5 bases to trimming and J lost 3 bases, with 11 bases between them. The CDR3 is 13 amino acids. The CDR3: CASSGKGIYEQYF. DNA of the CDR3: TGTGCCAGCAGCGGAAAGGGGATCTACGAGCAGTACTTC.

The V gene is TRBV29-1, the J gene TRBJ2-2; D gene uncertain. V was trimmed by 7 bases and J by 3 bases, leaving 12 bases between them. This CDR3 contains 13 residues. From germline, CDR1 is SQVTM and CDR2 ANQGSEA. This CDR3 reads CSAKDFDTGELFF. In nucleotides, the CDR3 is TGCAGCGCTAAAGACTTTGACACCGGGGAGCTGTTTTTT.

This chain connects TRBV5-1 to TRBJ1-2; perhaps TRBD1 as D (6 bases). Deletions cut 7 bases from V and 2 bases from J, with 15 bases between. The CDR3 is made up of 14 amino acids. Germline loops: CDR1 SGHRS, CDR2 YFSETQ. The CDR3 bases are TGCGCCAGCCAAACAGGGACCGCCAACTATGGCTACACCTTC. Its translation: CASQTGTANYGYTF.

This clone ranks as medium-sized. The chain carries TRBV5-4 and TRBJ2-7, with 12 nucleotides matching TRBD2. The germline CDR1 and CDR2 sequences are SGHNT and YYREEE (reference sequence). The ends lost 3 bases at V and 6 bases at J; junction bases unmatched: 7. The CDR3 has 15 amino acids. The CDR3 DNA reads TGTGCCAGCAGCTCAAGACTAGCGGGAGTGGGCGAGCAGTACTTC. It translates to CASSSRLAGVGEQYF.

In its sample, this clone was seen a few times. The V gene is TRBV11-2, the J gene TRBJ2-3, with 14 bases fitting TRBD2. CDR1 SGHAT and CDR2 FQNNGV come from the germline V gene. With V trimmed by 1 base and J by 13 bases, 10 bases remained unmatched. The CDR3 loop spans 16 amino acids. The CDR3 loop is CASSLGLAGGPSFEYF. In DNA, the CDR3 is TGTGCCAGCAGCTTAGGACTAGCGGGAGGGCCATCGTTCGAGTATTTT.

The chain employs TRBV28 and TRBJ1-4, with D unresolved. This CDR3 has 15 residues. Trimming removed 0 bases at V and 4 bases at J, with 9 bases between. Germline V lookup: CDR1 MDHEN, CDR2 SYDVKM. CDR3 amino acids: CASSLWSQSNEKLFF. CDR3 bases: TGTGCCAGCAGTTTATGGAGCCAAAGTAATGAAAAACTGTTTTTT.

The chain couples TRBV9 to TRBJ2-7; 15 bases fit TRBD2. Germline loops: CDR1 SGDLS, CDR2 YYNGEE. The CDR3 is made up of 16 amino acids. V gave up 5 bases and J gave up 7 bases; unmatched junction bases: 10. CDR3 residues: CASSPGLAGGFEEQYF. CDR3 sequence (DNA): TGTGCCAGCAGTCCGGGACTAGCGGGAGGTTTCGAAGAGCAGTACTTC.

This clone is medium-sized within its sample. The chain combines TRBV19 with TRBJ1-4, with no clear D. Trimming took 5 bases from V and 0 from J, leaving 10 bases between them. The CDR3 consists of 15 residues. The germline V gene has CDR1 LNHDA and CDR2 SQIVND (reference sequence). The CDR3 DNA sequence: TGTGCCAGTAGTTTTCGCAGAGCAACTAATGAAAAACTGTTTTTT. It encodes CASSFRRATNEKLFF.